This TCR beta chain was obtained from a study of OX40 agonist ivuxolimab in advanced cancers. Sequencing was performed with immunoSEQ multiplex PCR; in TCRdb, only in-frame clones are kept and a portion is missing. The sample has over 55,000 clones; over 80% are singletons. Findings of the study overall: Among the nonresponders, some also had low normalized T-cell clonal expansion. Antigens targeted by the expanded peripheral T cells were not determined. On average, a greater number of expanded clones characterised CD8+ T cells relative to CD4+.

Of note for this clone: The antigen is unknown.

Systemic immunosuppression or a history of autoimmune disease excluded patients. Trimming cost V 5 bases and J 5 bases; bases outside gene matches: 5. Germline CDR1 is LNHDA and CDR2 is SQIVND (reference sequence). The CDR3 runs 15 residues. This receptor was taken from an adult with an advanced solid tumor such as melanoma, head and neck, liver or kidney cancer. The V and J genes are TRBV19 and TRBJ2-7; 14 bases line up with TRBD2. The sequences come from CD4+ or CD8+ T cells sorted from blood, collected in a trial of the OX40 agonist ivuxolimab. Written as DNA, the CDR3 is TGTGCCAGTAGTCTTGGACTAGCGGGAGGCAACGAGCAGTACTTC. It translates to CASSLGLAGGNEQYF.